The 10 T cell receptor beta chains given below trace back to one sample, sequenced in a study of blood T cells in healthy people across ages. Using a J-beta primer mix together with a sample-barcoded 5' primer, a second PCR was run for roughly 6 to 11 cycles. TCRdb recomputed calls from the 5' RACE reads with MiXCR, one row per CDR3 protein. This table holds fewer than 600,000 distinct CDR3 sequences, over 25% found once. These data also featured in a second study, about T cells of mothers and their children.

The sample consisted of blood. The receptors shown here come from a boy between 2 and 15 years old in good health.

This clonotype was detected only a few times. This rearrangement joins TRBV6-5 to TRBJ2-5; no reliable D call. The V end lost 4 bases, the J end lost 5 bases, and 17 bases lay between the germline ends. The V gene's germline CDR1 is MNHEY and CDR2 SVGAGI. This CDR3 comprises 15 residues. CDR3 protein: CASSSKAEVSETQYF. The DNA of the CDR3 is TGTGCCAGCAGTTCAAAGGCCGAGGTGTCGGAGACCCAGTACTTC.

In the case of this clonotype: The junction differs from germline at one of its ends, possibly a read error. The CDR3 loop is CASSLFRSGTGFRETQSF. The CDR3 nucleotides are TGTGCCAGCAGCTTATTCCGTAGTGGAACAGGGTTCCGAGAGACCCAGTCCTTC. This sequence joins TRBV11-2 and TRBJ2-5; perhaps TRBD1 as D (6 bases). CDR1 is SGHAT, CDR2 FQNNGV, per germline. The CDR3 is 18 amino acids.

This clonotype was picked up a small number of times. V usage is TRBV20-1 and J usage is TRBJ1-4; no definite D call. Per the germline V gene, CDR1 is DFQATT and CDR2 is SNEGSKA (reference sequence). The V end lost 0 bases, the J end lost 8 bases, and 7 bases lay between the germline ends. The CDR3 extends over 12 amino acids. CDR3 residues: CSARDGREKLFF. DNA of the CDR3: TGCAGTGCTAGAGATGGTCGAGAAAAACTGTTTTTT.

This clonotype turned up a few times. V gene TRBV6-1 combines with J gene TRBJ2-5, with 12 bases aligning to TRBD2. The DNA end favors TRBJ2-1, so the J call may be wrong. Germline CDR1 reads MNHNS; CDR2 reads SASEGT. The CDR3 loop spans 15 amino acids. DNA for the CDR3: TGTGCCAGCAGTGTTGGACTAGCGGGATTCAATGAGCAGTTCTTC. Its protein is CASSVGLAGFNEQFF.

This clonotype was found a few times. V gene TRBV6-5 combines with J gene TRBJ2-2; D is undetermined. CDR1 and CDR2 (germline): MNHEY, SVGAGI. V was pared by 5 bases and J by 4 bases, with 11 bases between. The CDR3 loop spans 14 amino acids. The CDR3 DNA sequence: TGTGCCAGCAGTCACGGACCCGGCACCGGGGAGCTGTTTTTT. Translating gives CASSHGPGTGELFF.

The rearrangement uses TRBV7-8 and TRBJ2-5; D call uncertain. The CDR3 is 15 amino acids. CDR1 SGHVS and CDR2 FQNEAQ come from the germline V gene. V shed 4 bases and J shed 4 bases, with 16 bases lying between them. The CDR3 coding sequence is TGTGCCAGCAGCTCTCCATCGTTGTGGAGAGAGACCCAGTACTTC. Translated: CASSSPSLWRETQYF. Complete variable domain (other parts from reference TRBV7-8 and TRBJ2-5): GAGVSQSPRYKVAKRGQDVALRCDPISGHVSLFWYQQALGQGPEFLTYFQNEAQLDKSGLPSDRFFAERPEGSVSTLKIQRTQQEDSAVYLCASSSPSLWRETQYFGPGTRLLVL.

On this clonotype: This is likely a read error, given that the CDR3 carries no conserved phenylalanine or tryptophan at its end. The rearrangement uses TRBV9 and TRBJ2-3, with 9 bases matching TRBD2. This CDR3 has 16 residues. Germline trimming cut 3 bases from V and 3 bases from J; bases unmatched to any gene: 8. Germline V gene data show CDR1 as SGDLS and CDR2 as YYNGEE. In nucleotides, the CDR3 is TGTGCCAGCAGCGCCCGAAGCGGGAGGTCAACAGATACGCAGTATCTT. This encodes CASSARSGRSTDTQYL.

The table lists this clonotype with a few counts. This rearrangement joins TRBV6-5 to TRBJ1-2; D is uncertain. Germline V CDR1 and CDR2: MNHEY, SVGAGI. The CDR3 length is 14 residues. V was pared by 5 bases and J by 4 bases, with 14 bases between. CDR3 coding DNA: TGTGCCAGCAGTGCCGGGTTTGGGCCCTATGGCTACACCTTC. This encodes CASSAGFGPYGYTF.

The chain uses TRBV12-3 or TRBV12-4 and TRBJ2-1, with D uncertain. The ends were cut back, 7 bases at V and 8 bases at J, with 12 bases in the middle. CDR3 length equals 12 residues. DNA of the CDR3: TGTGCCAGCACCGCTGATTCCCATGAGCAGTTCTTC. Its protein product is CASTADSHEQFF.

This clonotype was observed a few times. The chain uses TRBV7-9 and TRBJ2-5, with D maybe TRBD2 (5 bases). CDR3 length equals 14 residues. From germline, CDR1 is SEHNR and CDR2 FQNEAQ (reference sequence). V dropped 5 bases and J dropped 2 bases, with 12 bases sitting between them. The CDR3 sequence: CASSAGGSQETQYF. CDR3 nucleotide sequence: TGTGCCAGCAGCGCAGGAGGCTCACAAGAGACCCAGTACTTC.